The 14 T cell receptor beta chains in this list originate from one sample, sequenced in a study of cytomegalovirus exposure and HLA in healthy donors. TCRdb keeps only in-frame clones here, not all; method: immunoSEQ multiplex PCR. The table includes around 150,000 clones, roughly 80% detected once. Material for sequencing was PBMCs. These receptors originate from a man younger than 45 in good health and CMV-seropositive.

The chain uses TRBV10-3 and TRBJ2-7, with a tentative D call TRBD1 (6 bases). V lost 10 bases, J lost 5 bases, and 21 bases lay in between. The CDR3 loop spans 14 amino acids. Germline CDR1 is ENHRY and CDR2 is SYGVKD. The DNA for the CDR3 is TGTGCCACCGACCGAGGCAGGGGATCCCACGAGCAGTACTTC. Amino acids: CATDRGRGSHEQYF.

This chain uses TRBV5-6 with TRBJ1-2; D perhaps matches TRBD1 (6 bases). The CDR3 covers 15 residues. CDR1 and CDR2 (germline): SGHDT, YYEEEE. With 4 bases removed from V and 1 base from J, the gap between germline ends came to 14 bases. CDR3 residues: CASSPLRGINYGYTF. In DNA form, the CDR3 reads TGTGCCAGCAGCCCGCTCAGGGGAATTAACTATGGCTACACCTTC.

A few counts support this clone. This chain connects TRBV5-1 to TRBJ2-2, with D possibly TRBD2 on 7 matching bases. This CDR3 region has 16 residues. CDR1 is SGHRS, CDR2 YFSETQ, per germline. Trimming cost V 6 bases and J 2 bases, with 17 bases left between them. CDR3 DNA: TGCGCCAGCACACCGCGGAGGGGGGGAAACACCGGGGAGCTGTTTTTT. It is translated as CASTPRRGGNTGELFF.

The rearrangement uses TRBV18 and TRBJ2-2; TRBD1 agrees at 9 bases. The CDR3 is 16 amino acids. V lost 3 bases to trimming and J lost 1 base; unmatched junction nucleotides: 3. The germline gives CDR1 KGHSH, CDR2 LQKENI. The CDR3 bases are TGTGCCAGCTCACCTGAGGGACAGGGGAACACCGGGGAGCTGTTTTTT. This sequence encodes CASSPEGQGNTGELFF.

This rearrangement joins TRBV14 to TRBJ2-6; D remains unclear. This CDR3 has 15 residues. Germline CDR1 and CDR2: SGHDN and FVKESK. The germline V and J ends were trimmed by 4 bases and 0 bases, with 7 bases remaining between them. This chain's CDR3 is CASSPRRSGANVLTF. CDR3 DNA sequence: TGTGCCAGCAGCCCTAGGCGCTCTGGGGCCAACGTCCTGACTTTC.

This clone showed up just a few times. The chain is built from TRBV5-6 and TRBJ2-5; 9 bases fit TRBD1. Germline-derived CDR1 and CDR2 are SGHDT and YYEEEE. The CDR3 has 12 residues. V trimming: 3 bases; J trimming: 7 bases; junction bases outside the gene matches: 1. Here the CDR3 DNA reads TGTGCCAGCAGCTGGGACAGGGCGACCCAGTACTTC. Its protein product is CASSWDRATQYF.

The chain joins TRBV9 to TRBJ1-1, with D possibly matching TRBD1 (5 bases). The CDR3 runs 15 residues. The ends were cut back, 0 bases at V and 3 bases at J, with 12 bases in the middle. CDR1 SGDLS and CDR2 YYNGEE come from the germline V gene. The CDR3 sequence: CASSVDYRRDTEAFF. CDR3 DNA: TGTGCCAGCAGCGTAGACTACAGGCGAGACACTGAAGCTTTCTTT.

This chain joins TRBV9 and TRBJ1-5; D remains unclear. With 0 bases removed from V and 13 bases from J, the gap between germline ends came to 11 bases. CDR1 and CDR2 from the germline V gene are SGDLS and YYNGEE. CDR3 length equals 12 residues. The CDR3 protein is CASSVGSGRQHF. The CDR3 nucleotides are TGTGCCAGCAGCGTAGGTTCCGGTCGACAGCATTTT. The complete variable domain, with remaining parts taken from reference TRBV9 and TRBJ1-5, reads DSGVTQTPKHLITATGQRVTLRCSPRSGDLSVYWYQQSLDQGLQFLIQYYNGEERAKGNILERFSAQQFPDLHSELNLSSLELGDSALYFCASSVGSGRQHFGDGTRLSIL.

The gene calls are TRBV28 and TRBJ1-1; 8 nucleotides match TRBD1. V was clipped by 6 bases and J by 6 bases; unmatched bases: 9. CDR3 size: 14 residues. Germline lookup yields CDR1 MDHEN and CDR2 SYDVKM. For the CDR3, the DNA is TGTGCCAGCAGATCGGGACAGGACCAACCTGAAGCTTTCTTT. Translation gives CASRSGQDQPEAFF.

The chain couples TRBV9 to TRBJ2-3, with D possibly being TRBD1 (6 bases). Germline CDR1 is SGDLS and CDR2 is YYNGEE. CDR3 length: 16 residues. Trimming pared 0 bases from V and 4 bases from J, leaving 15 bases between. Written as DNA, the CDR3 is TGTGCCAGCAGCGTAGGAGGGACACCACTTCCAGATACGCAGTATTTT. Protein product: CASSVGGTPLPDTQYF.

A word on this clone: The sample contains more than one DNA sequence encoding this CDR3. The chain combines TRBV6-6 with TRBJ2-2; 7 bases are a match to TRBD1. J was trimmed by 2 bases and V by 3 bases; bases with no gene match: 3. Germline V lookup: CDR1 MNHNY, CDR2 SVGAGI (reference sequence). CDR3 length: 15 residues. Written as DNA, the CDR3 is TGTGCCAGCAGTTATAGACAGGGTAACACCGGGGAGCTGTTTTTT. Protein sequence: CASSYRQGNTGELFF.

The DNA of the CDR3 is TGTGCCAGCAAGGAGGAACATGGCTACACCTTC. Encoded protein: CASKEEHGYTF. The chain uses TRBV2 and TRBJ1-2, with D uncertain. Germline V gene lookup returns CDR1 SNHLY and CDR2 FYNNEI. The CDR3 extends over 11 amino acids. Trimming stripped 7 bases from V and 6 bases from J, with 9 bases between.

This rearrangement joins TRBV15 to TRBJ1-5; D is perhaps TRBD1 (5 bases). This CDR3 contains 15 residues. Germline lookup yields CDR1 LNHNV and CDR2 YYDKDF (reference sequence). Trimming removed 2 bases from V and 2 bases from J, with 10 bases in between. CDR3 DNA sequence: TGTGCCACCAGCAGACAGGGAGGGGGCAATCAGCCCCAGCATTTT. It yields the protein CATSRQGGGNQPQHF.

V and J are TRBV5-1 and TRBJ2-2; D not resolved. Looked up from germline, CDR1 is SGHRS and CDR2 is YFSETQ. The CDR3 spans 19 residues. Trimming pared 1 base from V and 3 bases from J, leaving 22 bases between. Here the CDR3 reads CASSLYEVPRTHDTGELFF. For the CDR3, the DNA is TGCGCCAGCAGCTTGTATGAGGTCCCTCGTACCCACGACACCGGGGAGCTGTTTTTT.